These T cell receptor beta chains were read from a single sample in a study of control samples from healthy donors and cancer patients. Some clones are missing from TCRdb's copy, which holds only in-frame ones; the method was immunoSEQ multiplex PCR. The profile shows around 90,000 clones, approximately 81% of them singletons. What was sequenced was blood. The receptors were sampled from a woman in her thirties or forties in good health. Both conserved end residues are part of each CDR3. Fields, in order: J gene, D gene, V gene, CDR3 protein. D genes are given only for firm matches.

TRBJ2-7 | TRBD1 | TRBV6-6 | CASSPPVQQGVSYEQYF
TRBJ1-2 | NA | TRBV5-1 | CASSLGTEGYGYTF
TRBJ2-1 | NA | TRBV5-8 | CASSLGGWPFEQFF
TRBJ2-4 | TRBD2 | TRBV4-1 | CASSHLWTSGGHPIQYF
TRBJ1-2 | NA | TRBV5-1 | CASSSNRDYGYTF
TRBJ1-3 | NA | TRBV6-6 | CASSNRADSTGNTIYF
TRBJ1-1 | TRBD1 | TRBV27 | CASSPRGRNTEAFF
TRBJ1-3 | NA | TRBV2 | CASSERRLFIGNTIYF
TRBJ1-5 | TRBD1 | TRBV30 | CAWSVRGDRGGQPQHF
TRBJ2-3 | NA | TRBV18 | CASSDDSTDTQYF
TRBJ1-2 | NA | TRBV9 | CASSVNRGSDYGYTF
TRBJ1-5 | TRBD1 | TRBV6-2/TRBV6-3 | CASSGQGDQPQHF
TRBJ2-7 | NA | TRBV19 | CASSFSVGGVSYEQYF
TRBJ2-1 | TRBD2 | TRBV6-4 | CASSDTSGGANEQFF
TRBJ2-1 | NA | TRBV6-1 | CASSEAWGAGQFF
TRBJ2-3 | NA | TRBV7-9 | CASSFGQTDTQYF
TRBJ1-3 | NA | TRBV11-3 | CASSVQVQSGNTIYF
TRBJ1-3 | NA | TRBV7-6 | CASSPRYMNSGNTIYF
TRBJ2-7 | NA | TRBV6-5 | CASRPSGTFSYEQYF
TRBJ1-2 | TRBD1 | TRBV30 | CAWSSGQGEMSNYGYTF
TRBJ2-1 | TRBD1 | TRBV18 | CASSPRQGLYNEQFF
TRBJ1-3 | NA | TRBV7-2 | CASSKRGGGYSGNTIYF
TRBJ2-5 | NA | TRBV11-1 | CASSSEERGGETQYF
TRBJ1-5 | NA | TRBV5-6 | CASSWRGDKHLYSNQPQHF
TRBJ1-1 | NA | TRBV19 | CASIHARRGLAEAFF
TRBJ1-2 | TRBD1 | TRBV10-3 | CAISGEEQGDYGYTF
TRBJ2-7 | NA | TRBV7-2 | CASSYGTHSYEQYF
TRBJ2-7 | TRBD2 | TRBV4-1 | CASSQDVRGGTSYEQYF
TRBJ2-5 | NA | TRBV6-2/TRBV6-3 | CASSYGGSAETQYF
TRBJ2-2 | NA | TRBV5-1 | CATPGQGPGELFF
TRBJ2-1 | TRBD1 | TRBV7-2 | CASSPRDSYNEQFF
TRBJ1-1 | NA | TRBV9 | CASSPSGATGASEAFF
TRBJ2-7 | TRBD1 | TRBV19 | CASSMGGAGQVYEQYF